The 21 T cell receptor beta chains presented below share a single source sample, sequenced in a study of blood T cell repertoires in COVID-19. The table came from immunoSEQ multiplex PCR; TCRdb's copy has only in-frame clones and leaves some out. Of approximately 150,000 clones listed, approximately 81% are singletons. The sequencing sample was made of peripheral blood. The receptors come from a human donor with acute or convalescent COVID-19. The donor label of this sample is uncertain.

The J gene is TRBJ1-6, the V gene TRBV18; 8 bases align to TRBD1. Unmatched junction bases numbered 5, after V lost 6 bases and J lost 1 base. In germline, CDR1 is KGHSH, CDR2 LQKENI. This CDR3 is built from 16 residues. The CDR3, as DNA: TGTGCCAGCTCCCTGGACAGGGTGTCCTATAATTCACCCCTCCACTTT. Its translation is CASSLDRVSYNSPLHF.

Points on this clone: One junction end does not reproduce the germline sequence, and a read error may be involved. The chain couples TRBV2 to TRBJ2-1; 7 bases fit TRBD2. Germline lookup yields CDR1 SNHLY and CDR2 FYNNEI. This CDR3 comprises 12 residues. The CDR3 spells CASSELAGGTIF. CDR3 DNA: TGTGCCAGCAGTGAATTGGCTGGCGGGACTATCTTC.

This chain connects TRBV29-1 to TRBJ2-5; 8 bases agree with TRBD1. This CDR3 comprises 12 residues. CDR1 and CDR2 (germline): SQVTM, ANQGSEA. The ends lost 7 bases at V and 5 bases at J; junction bases unmatched: 6. For the CDR3, the DNA is TGCAGCGGCAGCAGGGGGCGCGAGACCCAGTACTTC. This gives the protein CSGSRGRETQYF.

This clone appeared a single time. V usage is TRBV6-6 and J usage is TRBJ2-7; tentatively, D is TRBD2 (6 bases). Trimming stripped 5 bases from V and 5 bases from J, with 10 bases between. Germline assignment: CDR1 MNHNY and CDR2 SVGAGI (reference sequence). The CDR3 contains 12 residues. The CDR3 region has the DNA TGTGCCAGCAGTCCGGGGGTCCACGAGCAGTACTTC. Its protein is CASSPGVHEQYF.

The chain joins TRBV7-2 to TRBJ2-7; no clear D. Germline V gene data show CDR1 as SGHTA and CDR2 as FQGNSA. The V end was cut by 1 base, the J end by 1 base, with 8 bases between. The CDR3 contains 14 residues. The CDR3 nucleotides are TGTGCCAGCAGCTTAGTCGGGTCTTCCTACGAGCAGTACTTC. It specifies CASSLVGSSYEQYF.

The chain is built from TRBV3-1 (or the pseudogene TRBV3-2) and TRBJ1-1; the match to TRBD1 covers 9 bases. V gave up 1 base and J gave up 1 base; unmatched junction bases: 4. This CDR3 is 16 amino acids long. Germline CDR1 LGHDT, CDR2 YNNKEL (reference sequence). As DNA, the CDR3 is TGTGCCAGCAGCCAAGTCCGGGACAGGGAGAACACTGAAGCTTTCTTT. It codes for CASSQVRDRENTEAFF.

The rearrangement uses TRBV29-1 and TRBJ1-3, with 8 bases fitting TRBD1. This CDR3 comprises 14 residues. Germline V gene sequence: CDR1 SQVTM, CDR2 ANQGSEA. Germline trimming cut 7 bases from V and 0 bases from J; bases unmatched to any gene: 5. CDR3 bases: TGCAGCGCGGGGACAGGCAACTCTGGAAACACCATATATTTT. Translation gives CSAGTGNSGNTIYF.

The chain combines TRBV23-1 with TRBJ1-5; TRBD1 might be the D (5 bases). TRBV23-1 is designated an ORF whose function remains uncertain. Trimming took 0 bases from V and 2 from J, leaving 14 bases between them. The CDR3 sequence is 17 residues long. CDR3 coding DNA: TGCGCCAGCAGTCAATCGTGGGCGGGGCCTGGCAATCAGCCCCAGCATTTT. It is translated as CASSQSWAGPGNQPQHF.

This clone is a singleton in its sample. The gene calls are TRBV5-6 and TRBJ1-6, with 11 bases fitting TRBD1. V lost 4 bases and J lost 14; bases outside the gene matches: 5. Germline lookup yields CDR1 SGHDT and CDR2 YYEEEE. The CDR3 sequence is 13 residues long. CDR3 coding DNA: TGTGCCAGCAGCCCAGGGACAGGGGGAACCCTCCACTTT. It is translated as CASSPGTGGTLHF.

This chain links TRBV4-2 with TRBJ1-2, with 10 bases aligning to TRBD1. With 1 base clipped from V and 4 bases from J, the junction kept 9 bases outside the gene matches. From germline, CDR1 is LGHNA and CDR2 YNFKEQ. The CDR3 runs 17 residues. The CDR3 protein is CASSQGFGQGDGYGYTF. The CDR3, as DNA: TGTGCCAGCAGCCAAGGTTTTGGACAGGGGGACGGCTATGGCTACACCTTC.

J is TRBJ1-1 and V is TRBV18, with D possibly being TRBD1 (6 bases). The CDR3 covers 12 residues. Trimming cost V 6 bases and J 8 bases, with 13 bases left between them. Germline lookup yields CDR1 KGHSH and CDR2 LQKENI. The CDR3 DNA reads as TGTGCCAGCTCCCCGACGAGGGGGGAAGCTTTCTTT. Translation gives CASSPTRGEAFF.

The V gene is TRBV5-4, the J gene TRBJ1-6; 9 nucleotides line up with TRBD1. V lost 4 bases to trimming and J lost 1 base; unmatched junction nucleotides: 6. The CDR3 is 17 residues long. Per germline, CDR1 SGHNT and CDR2 YYREEE (reference sequence). CDR3 coding DNA: TGTGCCAGCAGCCTCGGGACAGGGAGTTCCTATAATTCACCCCTCCACTTT. It yields the protein CASSLGTGSSYNSPLHF.

The J gene is TRBJ1-4, the V gene TRBV20-1; possibly TRBD1 for D (5 bases). This CDR3 region has 15 residues. The germline V gene has CDR1 DFQATT and CDR2 SNEGSKA (reference sequence). Trimming left V 3 bases short and J 4 bases short, with 15 bases between. This chain's CDR3 is CSASRARQNNEKLFF. CDR3 nucleotide sequence: TGCAGTGCTAGTAGAGCCCGACAGAATAATGAAAAACTGTTTTTT.

V and J are TRBV28 and TRBJ1-2; D is perhaps TRBD1 (5 bases). This CDR3 is built from 16 residues. V lost 3 bases to trimming and J lost 0 bases, with 14 bases between them. Per germline, CDR1 MDHEN and CDR2 SYDVKM. The CDR3 nucleotides are TGTGCCAGCAGTTTGTCCCCTCCAGGGCCTAACTATGGCTACACCTTC. Translating gives CASSLSPPGPNYGYTF.

A single count supports this clone. V and J are TRBV4-2 and TRBJ1-1; 8 nucleotides line up with TRBD1. This CDR3 region has 14 residues. V trimming: 4 bases; J trimming: 3 bases; junction bases outside the gene matches: 4. The V gene's germline CDR1 is LGHNA and CDR2 YNFKEQ. Written as DNA, the CDR3 is TGTGCCAGCAGCCCACAGACAGGGGACACTGAAGCTTTCTTT. It specifies CASSPQTGDTEAFF.

This chain links TRBV10-3 with TRBJ2-2, with 7 bases matching TRBD1. CDR1 and CDR2 from the germline V gene are ENHRY and SYGVKD. The trim removed 4 bases at V and 1 base at J, leaving 3 bases unmatched. This CDR3 region has 15 residues. The CDR3 region has the DNA TGTGCCATCAGTGTGCGACAGGGGAACACCGGGGAGCTGTTTTTT. It codes for CAISVRQGNTGELFF.

The chain couples TRBV10-3 to TRBJ2-7; 11 nucleotides line up with TRBD1. The CDR3 has 14 residues. V shed 7 bases and J 5 bases; nucleotides not matched to a gene: 7. Germline V CDR1 and CDR2: ENHRY, SYGVKD. CDR3 in DNA: TGTGCCATCAACCGGACAGGGGGCTTCCACGAGCAGTACGTC. Its protein is CAINRTGGFHEQYV.

A few counts support this clone. The chain has TRBV7-3 and TRBJ2-1, with TRBD1 identical over 8 bases. Losses at the gene ends were 5 bases for V and 8 bases for J; bases not matched to a gene: 11. Germline lookup yields CDR1 SGHTA and CDR2 FQGTGA. The CDR3 spans 15 residues. CDR3: CASSTTYGQGHEQFF. CDR3 DNA: TGTGCCAGCAGCACTACGTACGGACAGGGACATGAGCAGTTCTTC.

The rearrangement joins TRBV20-1 to TRBJ2-3, with a possible D match to TRBD2 (5 bases). CDR3 size: 10 residues. Germline V lookup: CDR1 DFQATT, CDR2 SNEGSKA (reference sequence). Trimming shortened V by 7 bases and J by 4 bases, and 6 bases separated the two germline ends. The CDR3 DNA is TGCAGTGGAGCGGCAGATACGCAGTATTTT. Amino acids: CSGAADTQYF.

V and J are TRBV5-6 and TRBJ2-5, with 8 positions matching TRBD1. CDR1 is SGHDT and CDR2 is YYEEEE in the germline V gene. The CDR3 runs to 16 residues. The ends lost 4 bases at V and 2 bases at J; junction bases unmatched: 10. The CDR3 nucleotides are TGTGCCAGCAGCGAATCTTACCGGACAGGGCAAGAGACCCAGTACTTC. Protein: CASSESYRTGQETQYF.

This clone is a singleton in its sample. The CDR3 DNA follows: TGTGCCAGCAGTGTTACTAGCTCCGAGCAGTACGTC. The encoded protein is CASSVTSSEQYV. The V call is TRBV2, the J call TRBJ2-7; tentatively, D is TRBD2 (6 bases). Germline V gene sequence: CDR1 SNHLY, CDR2 FYNNEI. This CDR3 comprises 12 residues. Trimming left V 4 bases short and J 6 bases short, with 10 bases between.